This T cell receptor (beta chain) was observed in a study of control samples from healthy donors and cancer patients. TCRdb keeps only in-frame clones here, not all; method: immunoSEQ multiplex PCR. Of 200,000 to 250,000 clones in the sample, over 90% were seen once. Germline CDR1 reads GTSNPN; CDR2 reads SVGIG (reference sequence). The V end lost 4 bases, the J end lost 1 base, and 5 bases lay between the germline ends. The CDR3 is made up of 13 amino acids. This receptor was identified in a man over 45 in good health. The chain employs TRBV30 and TRBJ2-6; D is unclear. Sample: blood. The CDR3 sequence is CAWMLSGANVLTF. CDR3 bases: TGTGCCTGGATGTTATCTGGGGCCAACGTCCTGACTTTC.